This record covers a single T cell receptor beta chain. CDR1 and CDR2 (germline): SQVTM, ANQGSEA. V lost 6 bases, J lost 6 bases, and 9 bases stayed unmatched. This CDR3 is built from 15 residues. This sample was included in a study of technical replicates of blood from a handful of donors. TCRdb keeps only in-frame clones here, not all; method: immunoSEQ multiplex PCR. This sample has fewer than 90,000 clones, with just under 97% found just once. J is TRBJ2-1 and V is TRBV29-1; TRBD2 agrees at 12 bases. The source is a human donor in good health. The sequencing sample was made of T cells isolated from PBMCs. CDR3 amino acids: CSVVTGTSGSNEQFF. Written as DNA, the CDR3 is TGCAGCGTAGTAACCGGGACTAGCGGGTCCAATGAGCAGTTCTTC.